This T cell receptor (beta chain) appears in the sequencing data of a study of blood T cells in healthy people across ages. Study-wide results and limits: Per million T cells, TCR beta diversity dropped roughly linearly as age increased. Expanded clonotype changes were possibly confounded by unknown donor CMV status.

Per sample, a minimum of 6 million PBMCs were isolated. The use of a sample-barcoded 5' primer and a J-beta primer mix characterized a second PCR of about 7 to 12 cycles. TCRdb reprocessed the 5' RACE reads with MiXCR, giving one entry per CDR3 protein. The table includes approximately 800,000 distinct CDR3 sequences, roughly 40% detected once. This clonotype was recorded a few times. Its antigen is currently unknown. In germline, CDR1 is DFQATT, CDR2 SNEGSKA (reference sequence). Trimming stripped 6 bases from V and 3 bases from J, with 15 bases between. This CDR3 comprises 15 residues. V gene TRBV20-1 combines with J gene TRBJ1-6; TRBD1 is a possible D gene (6 bases). The source is a man aged 18 to 29 in good health. Sequenced: blood. Here the CDR3 reads CSANEKDSYNSPLHF. The CDR3, as DNA: TGCAGTGCAAACGAAAAGGACAGCTATAATTCACCCCTCCACTTT.